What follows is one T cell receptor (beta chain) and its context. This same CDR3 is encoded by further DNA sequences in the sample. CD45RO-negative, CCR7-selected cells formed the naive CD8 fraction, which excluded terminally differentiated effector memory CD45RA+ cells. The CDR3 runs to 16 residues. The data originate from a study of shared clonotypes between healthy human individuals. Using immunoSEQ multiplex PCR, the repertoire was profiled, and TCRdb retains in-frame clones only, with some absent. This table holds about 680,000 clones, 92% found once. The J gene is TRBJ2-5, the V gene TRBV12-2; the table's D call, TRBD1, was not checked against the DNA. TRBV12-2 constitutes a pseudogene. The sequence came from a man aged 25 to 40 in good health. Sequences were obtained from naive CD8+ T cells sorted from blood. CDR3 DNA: TGTGCAAGTCGCTCCTTCGACAGGGTCATTCAAGAGACCCAGTACTTC. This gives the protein CASRSFDRVIQETQYF.